Each of the 23 T cell receptor beta chains below was sequenced from the same sample in a study of blood T cell repertoires in COVID-19. This table comes from immunoSEQ multiplex PCR, and its TCRdb copy is limited to in-frame clones, with some not included. The table lists a few hundred thousand clones, 70% to 90% of them singletons, with about 4.5% in the top ten. The source material was peripheral blood. Source of these receptors: a man between 60 and 70 years old who had recovered from COVID-19.

This clone appeared once. The chain carries TRBV5-1 and TRBJ1-5, with 7 bases that match TRBD1. Trimming removed 4 bases from V and 6 bases from J; junction bases left unmatched: 7. CDR1 SGHRS and CDR2 YFSETQ come from the germline V gene. The CDR3 sequence is 14 residues long. DNA for the CDR3: TGCGCCAGCAGCACCGGGACAGTAGGTCAGCCCCAGCATTTT. Its protein is CASSTGTVGQPQHF.

The chain couples TRBV18 to TRBJ2-7, with 8 nucleotides matching TRBD1. The CDR3 sequence is 14 residues long. Germline CDR1 reads KGHSH; CDR2 reads LQKENI. With V trimmed by 2 bases and J by 3 bases, 3 bases remained unmatched. This CDR3 reads CASSPSDRVYEQYF. The CDR3 bases are TGTGCCAGCTCACCATCGGACAGGGTCTACGAGCAGTACTTC.

V usage is TRBV4-1 and J usage is TRBJ2-3, with TRBD1 matching 8 bases. With 0 bases clipped from V and 4 bases from J, the junction kept 6 bases outside the gene matches. This CDR3 spans 16 amino acids. Germline CDR1 and CDR2: MGHRA and YSYEKL. CDR3 sequence (DNA): TGCGCCAGCAGCCAAGATCCAGGGGGCACCGCAGATACGCAGTATTTT. Its translation: CASSQDPGGTADTQYF.

The V gene is TRBV2, the J gene TRBJ1-4, with 9 bases aligning to TRBD1. The V and J ends lost 8 bases and 5 bases, in that order; junction bases with no gene match: 9. Germline CDR1 is SNHLY and CDR2 is FYNNEI. The CDR3 covers 15 residues. In DNA, the CDR3 is TGTGCCAGCCGTTTCGGGACAGGGAAGAATGAAAAACTGTTTTTT. Amino acids: CASRFGTGKNEKLFF.

The rearrangement uses TRBV19 and TRBJ1-1, with 8 bases aligning to TRBD1. Trimming took 4 bases from V and 0 from J; bases not matched to a gene: 7. The CDR3 is 16 amino acids. Germline CDR1 and CDR2: LNHDA and SQIVND (reference sequence). The CDR3 reads CASSRGTGAMNTEAFF. The CDR3 nucleotides read TGTGCCAGTAGTAGAGGGACAGGAGCCATGAACACTGAAGCTTTCTTT.

The chain recombines TRBV5-5 with TRBJ1-6; D is unresolved. From germline, CDR1 is SGHKS and CDR2 YYEKEE (reference sequence). V dropped 3 bases and J dropped 8 bases, with 15 bases sitting between them. This CDR3 has 15 amino acids. The CDR3 reads CASSSGTATHSPLHF. The CDR3 nucleotides are TGTGCCAGCAGCTCCGGAACAGCCACGCATTCACCCCTCCACTTT.

This chain joins TRBV29-1 and TRBJ2-7; maybe TRBD1 (5 bases). CDR1 SQVTM and CDR2 ANQGSEA come from the germline V gene. The CDR3 sequence is 12 residues long. V lost 6 bases and J lost 0, with 9 bases in between. The CDR3 spells CSVRQTSYEQYF. CDR3 sequence (DNA): TGCAGCGTAAGACAGACCTCCTACGAGCAGTACTTC.

The chain has TRBV20-1 and TRBJ2-1; tentative D call: TRBD2 (6 bases). V lost 3 bases, J lost 0 bases, and 18 bases lay in between. CDR1 is DFQATT and CDR2 is SNEGSKA in the germline V gene (reference sequence). CDR3 length equals 17 residues. CDR3 in amino acids: CSASSLWEESSYNEQFF. The CDR3 DNA reads as TGCAGTGCTAGTTCCCTTTGGGAGGAAAGCTCCTACAATGAGCAGTTCTTC.

CDR3 residues: CASSLGRTQYF. CDR3 bases: TGTGCCAGCAGTTTAGGGAGGACGCAGTATTTT. This rearrangement joins TRBV28 to TRBJ2-3, with a possible D match to TRBD2 (6 bases). CDR1 MDHEN and CDR2 SYDVKM come from the germline V gene. Trimming took 2 bases from V and 9 from J, leaving 6 bases between them. This CDR3 has 11 amino acids.

On this clone: This sample includes further DNA sequences coding for the same CDR3. The rearrangement uses TRBV30 and TRBJ1-2, with D possibly matching TRBD1 (5 bases). Germline-derived CDR1 and CDR2 are GTSNPN and SVGIG (reference sequence). Trimming removed 0 bases from V and 2 bases from J, with 7 bases in between. The CDR3 has 13 residues. The CDR3 is CAWSVSGNYGYTF. Written as DNA, the CDR3 is TGTGCCTGGAGTGTATCAGGGAACTATGGCTACACCTTC.

CDR3 sequence (DNA): TGTGCCAGCAGAACTGACACGCCTTTGGGCTACACCTTC. Translating gives CASRTDTPLGYTF. The chain links TRBV2 to TRBJ1-2; no clear D. Deletions cut 6 bases from V and 8 bases from J, with 16 bases between. Germline assignment: CDR1 SNHLY and CDR2 FYNNEI. The CDR3 spans 13 residues.

The rearrangement joins TRBV5-5 to TRBJ2-1; D ambiguous. Germline CDR1 and CDR2: SGHKS and YYEKEE (reference sequence). CDR3 size: 15 residues. V gave up 4 bases and J gave up 3 bases, with 14 bases separating them. The chain's CDR3 is CASSLIGGVYNEQFF. The CDR3 nucleotides are TGTGCCAGCAGCCTAATAGGCGGAGTCTACAATGAGCAGTTCTTC. Complete variable domain (other parts from reference TRBV5-5 and TRBJ2-1): DAGVTQSPTHLIKTRGQQVTLRCSPISGHKSVSWYQQVLGQGPQFIFQYYEKEERGRGNFPDRFSARQFPNYSSELNVNALLLGDSALYLCASSLIGGVYNEQFFGPGTRLTVL.

CDR3 protein: CASSLGTLLGNEQFF. The DNA of the CDR3 is TGTGCCAGCAGCTTGGGCACCCTACTAGGCAATGAGCAGTTCTTC. The chain recombines TRBV5-8 with TRBJ2-1, with a tentative D call TRBD2 (5 bases). Germline V gene lookup returns CDR1 SGHTS and CDR2 YDEGEE. The CDR3 length is 15 residues. Trimming took off 0 bases at V and 6 bases at J, with 13 bases between the two ends.

The V gene is TRBV2, the J gene TRBJ2-1; D is perhaps TRBD2 (6 bases). Trimming pared 6 bases from V and 0 bases from J, leaving 15 bases between. This CDR3 has 16 residues. Per the germline V gene, CDR1 is SNHLY and CDR2 is FYNNEI. CDR3 in amino acids: CASSPRGRTSYNEQFF. CDR3 nucleotides: TGTGCCAGCAGCCCTCGGGGGAGGACCTCCTACAATGAGCAGTTCTTC. The full variable domain, with the rest looked up from reference TRBV2 and TRBJ2-1, is EPEVTQTPSHQVTQMGQEVILRCVPISNHLYFYWYRQILGQKVEFLVSFYNNEISEKSEIFDDQFSVERPDGSNFTLKIRSTKLEDSAMYFCASSPRGRTSYNEQFFGPGTRLTVL.

The gene calls are TRBV29-1 and TRBJ1-2; TRBD1 aligns across 10 bases. Germline loops: CDR1 SQVTM, CDR2 ANQGSEA. With 3 bases clipped from V and 8 bases from J, the junction kept 3 bases outside the gene matches. This CDR3 spans 12 amino acids. The CDR3, as DNA: TGCAGCGTTGATGGGACAGGGGACGGCTACACCTTC. Protein: CSVDGTGDGYTF.

The chain joins TRBV27 to TRBJ2-5; TRBD2 agrees at 8 bases. The CDR3 has 14 residues. Per the germline V gene, CDR1 is MNHEY and CDR2 is SMNVEV (reference sequence). Trimming cost V 8 bases and J 1 base; bases outside gene matches: 6. CDR3 sequence: CASGLAGLQETQYF. As DNA, the CDR3 is TGTGCCAGCGGCTTAGCGGGGCTCCAAGAGACCCAGTACTTC.

This clone occurred once. The rearrangement joins TRBV7-8 to TRBJ2-5, with TRBD1 matching 7 bases. Germline-derived CDR1 and CDR2 are SGHVS and FQNEAQ. J gave up 7 bases and V 3 bases, and 8 bases lay outside the gene matches. The CDR3 sequence is 14 residues long. CDR3 region: CASSLNRQGGTQYF. In DNA, the CDR3 is TGTGCCAGCAGCTTGAACCGACAGGGTGGGACCCAGTACTTC.

This chain connects TRBV5-5 to TRBJ2-7; possible D gene TRBD1, 5 bases. V lost 4 bases, J lost 5 bases, and 16 bases lay in between. This CDR3 spans 14 amino acids. In germline, CDR1 is SGHKS, CDR2 YYEKEE (reference sequence). The CDR3 sequence is CASSIVNRPHEQYF. In nucleotides, the CDR3 is TGTGCCAGCAGCATTGTGAACAGGCCCCACGAGCAGTACTTC.

This clone appeared a few times. The V call is TRBV10-3, the J call TRBJ1-6, with D possibly TRBD1 on 6 matching bases. Per the germline V gene, CDR1 is ENHRY and CDR2 is SYGVKD. The CDR3 consists of 15 residues. V lost 6 bases, J lost 7 bases, and 16 bases lay in between. CDR3 coding DNA: TGTGCCATCAGGGGGGCCGTCGGGCAGAATTCACCCCTCCACTTT. Its translation is CAIRGAVGQNSPLHF.

This clone was seen a handful of times. Germline and junction disagree at one end, which may indicate a read error. The V and J genes are TRBV29-1 and TRBJ2-7; maybe TRBD1 (6 bases). This CDR3 region has 12 residues. From germline, CDR1 is SQVTM and CDR2 ANQGSEA. The CDR3 spells CSVLRGSHEQYF. The CDR3 nucleotides read TGCAGCGTTCTCAGGGGCTCCCACGAGCAGTACTTC.

The J gene is TRBJ2-7, the V gene TRBV7-9; 9 bases fit TRBD1. From germline, CDR1 is SEHNR and CDR2 FQNEAQ (reference sequence). V was clipped by 1 base and J by 7 bases; unmatched bases: 11. There are 16 residues in the CDR3. The CDR3 protein is CASSLEGTGRVQEQYF. For the CDR3, the DNA is TGTGCCAGCAGCTTAGAAGGGACAGGGCGAGTCCAAGAGCAGTACTTC.

This chain links TRBV5-1 with TRBJ2-3, with D perhaps TRBD1 (6 bases). The CDR3 has 14 amino acids. Germline assignment: CDR1 SGHRS and CDR2 YFSETQ. V was pared by 6 bases and J by 0 bases, with 11 bases between. This CDR3 reads CASKGGYSTDTQYF. The CDR3 DNA follows: TGCGCCAGCAAAGGGGGTTATAGCACAGATACGCAGTATTTT.

The chain recombines TRBV6-1 with TRBJ2-3, with 8 bases that match TRBD2. The CDR3 length is 15 residues. With V trimmed by 2 bases and J by 5 bases, 6 bases remained unmatched. CDR1 MNHNS and CDR2 SASEGT come from the germline V gene. Here the CDR3 reads CASSESAGVIDTQYF. The CDR3 DNA is TGTGCCAGCAGTGAATCAGCGGGAGTGATAGATACGCAGTATTTT.